The clone carrying this T cell receptor (beta chain) appeared a single time. This CDR3 comprises 15 residues. V was clipped by 2 bases and J by 2 bases, with 13 bases between them. Germline CDR1 MNHEY, CDR2 SVGAGI. This sample was taken from a study of blood T cell repertoires in COVID-19. Methods used by the authors: For nucleated cells, counts were estimated from reference gene primer amplification. Libraries were prepared by immunoSEQ multiplex PCR; TCRdb keeps only in-frame clonotypes and omits some of them. The D gene and trimming were derived from the DNA, and the V and J assignments and clone size from that table. The sample contains under 170,000 clones, over 65% of which appear only once.

The chain employs TRBV6-5 and TRBJ2-7, with TRBD1 as a possible D gene (6 bases). This TCR was recovered from a man between 65 and 85 years old with acute or convalescent COVID-19. The sequenced sample consisted of peripheral blood. The CDR3 spells CASSYKGDTTYEQYF. The DNA of the CDR3 is TGTGCCAGCAGTTACAAAGGGGACACCACCTACGAGCAGTACTTC.